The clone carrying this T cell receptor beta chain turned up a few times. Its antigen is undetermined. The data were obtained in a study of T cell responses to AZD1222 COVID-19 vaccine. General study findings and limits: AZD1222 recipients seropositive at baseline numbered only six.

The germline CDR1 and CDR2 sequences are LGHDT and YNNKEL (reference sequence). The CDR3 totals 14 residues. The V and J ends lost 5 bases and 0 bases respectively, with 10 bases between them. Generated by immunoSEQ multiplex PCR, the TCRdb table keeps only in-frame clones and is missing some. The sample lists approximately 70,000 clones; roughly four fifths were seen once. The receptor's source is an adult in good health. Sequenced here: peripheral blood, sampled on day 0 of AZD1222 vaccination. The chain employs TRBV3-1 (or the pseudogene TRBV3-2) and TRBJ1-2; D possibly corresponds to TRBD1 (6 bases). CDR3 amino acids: CASSFQGSNYGYTF. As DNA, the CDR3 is TGTGCCAGCAGCTTCCAGGGGTCTAACTATGGCTACACCTTC.